This section outlines one T cell receptor beta chain sequence together with its context. The antigen is undetermined. The data derive from a study of CD8+ T cells in alopecia areata. About the study: Twice daily, treated patients received 5 to 10 mg of oral tofacitinib.

Broader study findings: Alopecia totalis/universalis scalp especially showed more expanded CD8+ clones than normal scalp.

RNA was extracted and reverse transcribed into cDNA as the sequencing template. TCRdb's table, derived via immunoSEQ multiplex PCR, lists solely in-frame clones and lacks some. The data contain approximately 180,000 clones, roughly 66% of them singletons. Sample treatment: oral pan-JAK inhibitor, 5-10 mg twice daily. CDR1 is MNHEY, CDR2 SMNVEV, per germline (reference sequence). Losses at the gene ends were 5 bases for V and 9 bases for J; bases not matched to a gene: 6. The CDR3 contains 14 residues. The source is a human donor with alopecia areata. This specimen was CD4+ T cells sorted from blood, taken at week 24, from a patient treated with tofacitinib. The chain uses TRBV27 and TRBJ1-6; 8 bases match TRBD1. CDR3 DNA: TGTGCCAGCAGTACAGGACAGGGAAGTTCACCCCTCCACTTT. Translation gives CASSTGQGSSPLHF.